This T cell receptor beta chain was observed in a study of a mutant IDH1 vaccine in newly diagnosed glioma. The overall study: Weeks 1, 3, 5, 7, 11, 15, 19 and 23 were when patients received their eight vaccinations. The initiation of vaccination occurred 4-6 weeks after radiotherapy alone, or with temozolomide cycles.

Clones were read by immunoSEQ multiplex PCR, and TCRdb kept only the in-frame ones, dropping some. This sample yields fewer than 70,000 clones, of which under 85% are seen a single time; approximately 3.8% belongs to the top ten. Time point described: week 11, during vaccination. Mutant IDH1 20-mer peptide, at 300 ug, made up each vaccine dose, with topical imiquimod. For this clone: What it binds is unknown.

The study, taken as a whole, reports: Pseudoprogression appeared independent of alterations in top peripheral clonotypes.

Germline CDR1 reads MDHEN; CDR2 reads SYDVKM. V lost 6 bases, J lost 5 bases, and 13 bases lay in between. The CDR3 is made up of 13 amino acids. The V call is TRBV28, the J call TRBJ1-2; D is unclear. Here the sequenced sample was PBMCs, taken from a glioma patient whose treatment included an IDH1 peptide vaccine. This sequence was found in a man aged 25-40 years with glioma. CDR3 nucleotides: TGTGCCAGCAGCCGAGGACGGGAATATGGCTACACCTTC. Translation gives CASSRGREYGYTF.